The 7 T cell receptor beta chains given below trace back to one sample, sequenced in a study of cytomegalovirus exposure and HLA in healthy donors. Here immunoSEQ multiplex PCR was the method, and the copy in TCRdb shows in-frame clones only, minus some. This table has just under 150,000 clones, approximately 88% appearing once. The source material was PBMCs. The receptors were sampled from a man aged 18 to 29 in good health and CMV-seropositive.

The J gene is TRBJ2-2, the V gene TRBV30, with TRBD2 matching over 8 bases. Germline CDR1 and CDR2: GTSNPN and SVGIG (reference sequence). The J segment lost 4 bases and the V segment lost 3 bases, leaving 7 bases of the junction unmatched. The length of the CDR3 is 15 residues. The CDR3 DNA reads TGTGCCTGGAGGGACGGGACTAGTGGCACCGGGGAGCTGTTTTTT. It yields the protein CAWRDGTSGTGELFF.

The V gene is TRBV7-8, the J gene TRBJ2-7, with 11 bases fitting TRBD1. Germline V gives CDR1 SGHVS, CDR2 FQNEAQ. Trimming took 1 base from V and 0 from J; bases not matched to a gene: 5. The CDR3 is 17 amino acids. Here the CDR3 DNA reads TGTGCCAGCAGCTTAGGGACAGGGGGCTGGAGCTCCTACGAGCAGTACTTC. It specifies CASSLGTGGWSSYEQYF.

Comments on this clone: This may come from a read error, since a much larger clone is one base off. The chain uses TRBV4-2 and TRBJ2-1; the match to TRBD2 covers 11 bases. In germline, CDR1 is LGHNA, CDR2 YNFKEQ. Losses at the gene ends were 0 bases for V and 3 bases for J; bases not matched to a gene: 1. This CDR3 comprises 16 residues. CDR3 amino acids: CASSQDGTSGYNEQFF. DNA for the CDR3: TGTGCCAGCAGCCAAGATGGGACTAGCGGCTACAATGAGCAGTTCTTC.

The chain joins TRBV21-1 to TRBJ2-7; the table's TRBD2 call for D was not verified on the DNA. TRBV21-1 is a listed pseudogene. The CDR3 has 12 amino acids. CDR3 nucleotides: TGTGCCAGCAGCAACGGAGGTTACGAGCAGTACTTC. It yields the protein CASSNGGYEQYF.

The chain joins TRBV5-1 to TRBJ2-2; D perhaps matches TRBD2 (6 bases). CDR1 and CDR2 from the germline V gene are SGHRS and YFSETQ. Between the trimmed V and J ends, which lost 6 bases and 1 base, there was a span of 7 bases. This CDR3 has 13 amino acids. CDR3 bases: TGCGCCAGCAACGGGGGGAACACCGGGGAGCTGTTTTTT. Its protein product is CASNGGNTGELFF.

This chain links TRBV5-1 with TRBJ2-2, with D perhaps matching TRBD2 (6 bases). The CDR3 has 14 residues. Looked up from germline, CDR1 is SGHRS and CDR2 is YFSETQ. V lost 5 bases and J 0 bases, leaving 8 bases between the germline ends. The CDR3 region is CASRRTTNTGELFF. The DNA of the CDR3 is TGCGCCAGCAGACGGACTACGAACACCGGGGAGCTGTTTTTT.

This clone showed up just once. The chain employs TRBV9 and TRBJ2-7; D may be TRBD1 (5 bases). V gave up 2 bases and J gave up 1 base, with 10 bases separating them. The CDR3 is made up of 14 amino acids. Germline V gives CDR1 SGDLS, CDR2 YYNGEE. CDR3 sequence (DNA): TGTGCCAGCAGCGTGCAGGGTCAGTCCTACGAGCAGTACTTC. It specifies CASSVQGQSYEQYF. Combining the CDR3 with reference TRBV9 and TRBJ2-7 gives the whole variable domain DSGVTQTPKHLITATGQRVTLRCSPRSGDLSVYWYQQSLDQGLQFLIQYYNGEERAKGNILERFSAQQFPDLHSELNLSSLELGDSALYFCASSVQGQSYEQYFGPGTRLTVT.